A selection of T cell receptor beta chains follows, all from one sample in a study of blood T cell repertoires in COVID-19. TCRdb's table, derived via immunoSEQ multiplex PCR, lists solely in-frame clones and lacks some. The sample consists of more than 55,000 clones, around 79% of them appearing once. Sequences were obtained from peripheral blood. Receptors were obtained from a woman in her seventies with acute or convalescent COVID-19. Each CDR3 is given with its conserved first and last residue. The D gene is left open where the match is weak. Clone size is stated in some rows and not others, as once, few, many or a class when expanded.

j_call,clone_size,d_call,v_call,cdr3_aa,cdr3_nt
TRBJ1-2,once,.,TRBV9,CASSVGQAGYTF,TGTGCCAGCAGCGTAGGACAGGCCGGCTACACCTTC
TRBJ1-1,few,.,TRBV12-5,CASGLFSRTEAFF,TGTGCTAGTGGTTTGTTTTCGAGGACTGAAGCTTTCTTT
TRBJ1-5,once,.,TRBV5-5,CASSLGRGTQPQHF,TGTGCCAGCAGCTTGGGGCGGGGGACGCAGCCCCAGCATTTT
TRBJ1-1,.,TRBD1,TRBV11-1,CASSFITGVNTEAFF,TGTGCCAGCAGCTTCATCACAGGGGTTAACACTGAAGCTTTCTTT
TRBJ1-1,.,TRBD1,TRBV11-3,CASSSGTALMNTEAFF,TGTGCCAGCAGCTCCGGGACAGCTTTAATGAACACTGAAGCTTTCTTT
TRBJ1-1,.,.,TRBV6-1,CASRKDSMNTEAFF,TGTGCCAGCAGAAAGGACAGCATGAACACTGAAGCTTTCTTT
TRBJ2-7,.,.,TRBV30,CAWSVQSYEQYF,TGTGCCTGGAGTGTACAGTCCTACGAGCAGTACTTC
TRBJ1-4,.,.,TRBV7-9,CASSLTGKLFF,TGTGCCAGCAGCTTAACTGGAAAACTGTTTTTT
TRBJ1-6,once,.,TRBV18,CASSPGPGSYNSPLHF,TGTGCCAGCTCACCAGGCCCAGGGTCCTATAATTCACCCCTCCACTTT
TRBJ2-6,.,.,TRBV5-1,CASTAGVYSGANVLTF,TGCGCCAGCACAGCAGGGGTATACTCTGGGGCCAACGTCCTGACTTTC
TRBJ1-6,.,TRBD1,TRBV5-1,CASSPRTGGSPLHF,TGCGCCAGCAGCCCCCGGACAGGGGGTTCACCCCTCCACTTT
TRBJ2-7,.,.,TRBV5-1,CASSAVTGSYEQYF,TGCGCCAGCAGCGCTGTCACAGGGTCCTACGAGCAGTACTTC
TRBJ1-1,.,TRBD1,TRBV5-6,CASSFPGQILAFF,TGTGCCAGCAGTTTCCCGGGACAGATATTAGCTTTCTTT
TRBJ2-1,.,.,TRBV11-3,CASSLVLNEQFF,TGTGCCAGCAGCTTAGTTCTGAATGAGCAGTTCTTC
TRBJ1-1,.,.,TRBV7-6,CASSLMGREAFF,TGTGCCAGCAGCTTAATGGGCAGGGAAGCTTTCTTT
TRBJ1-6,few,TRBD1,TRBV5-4,CASSPGQSSSYNSPLHF,TGTGCCAGCAGCCCGGGACAGAGTAGCTCCTATAATTCACCCCTCCACTTT
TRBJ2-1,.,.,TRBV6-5,CASDSGREQFF,TGTGCCAGCGATAGTGGTCGGGAGCAGTTCTTC
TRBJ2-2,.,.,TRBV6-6,CASSYSIRQTTGELFF,TGTGCCAGCAGTTACTCGATTCGACAGACGACCGGGGAGCTGTTTTTT
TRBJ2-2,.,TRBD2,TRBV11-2,CASSLEPSGGAGELFF,TGTGCCAGCAGCTTAGAACCAAGCGGGGGGGCCGGGGAGCTGTTTTTT
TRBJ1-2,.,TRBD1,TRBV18,CASSPQGADYGYTF,TGTGCCAGCTCACCACAGGGGGCAGACTATGGCTACACCTTC
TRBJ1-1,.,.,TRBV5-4,CASRRGNTEAFF,TGTGCCAGCAGGAGAGGGAACACTGAAGCTTTCTTT
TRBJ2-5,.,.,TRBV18,CASSPGLGVVETQYF,TGTGCCAGCTCACCAGGCCTAGGGGTTGTTGAGACCCAGTACTTC
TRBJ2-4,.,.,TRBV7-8,CASSLERSVPKNIQYF,TGTGCCAGCAGCTTAGAGCGGAGCGTACCAAAAAACATTCAGTACTTC
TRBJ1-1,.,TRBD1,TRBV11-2,CASSLRGTGATEAFF,TGTGCCAGCAGCTTACGAGGGACAGGGGCCACTGAAGCTTTCTTT